The entry that follows covers one TCR beta chain sequence. The CDR3 consists of 16 residues. The germline CDR1 and CDR2 sequences are LNHDA and SQIVND (reference sequence). V lost 6 bases to trimming and J lost 11 bases; unmatched junction nucleotides: 17. These data are taken from a study of Graves' ophthalmopathy and Graves' hyperthyroidism. Scientists amplified the TCR beta CDR3 regions from RNA transcripts. Second-round multiplex PCR followed a first-round RT-PCR using HTBI primers. MiXCR, applied by TCRdb to the multiplex PCR reads, yields one record per CDR3 protein. The sample has about 600,000 distinct CDR3 sequences, about 40% seen once; the top ten hold about 4%.

Material for sequencing was peripheral blood or thyroid tissue (not recorded which). The chain carries TRBV19 and TRBJ1-5, with 9 bases identical to TRBD1. The TCR was taken from an adult man with Graves' hyperthyroidism. The DNA of the CDR3 is TGTGCCAGTAGAGGTTTCGGGACAGGGCGTCCAGAGACCCAGCATTTT. Its translation is CASRGFGTGRPETQHF.